A selection of T cell receptor beta chains follows, all from one sample in a study of blood T cell repertoires in COVID-19. Produced via immunoSEQ multiplex PCR; TCRdb's table is partial and in-frame only. This sample carries just over 250,000 clones, 88% of them seen once, and the ten largest clones take about 4%. The source material was peripheral blood. These receptors came from a man aged 55-75 years who had recovered from COVID-19. Each CDR3 is given with its conserved first and last residue.

cdr3_length: 15
v_call: TRBV7-2
j_call: TRBJ2-3
cdr3_aa: CASRLDRGRGDTQYF

cdr3_length: 16
v_call: TRBV19
j_call: TRBJ2-1
cdr3_aa: CASSIGGRGSVDEQFF

cdr3_length: 17
v_call: TRBV9
j_call: TRBJ2-5
cdr3_aa: CASSVPVPGTGRETQYF

cdr3_length: 13
v_call: TRBV29-1
j_call: TRBJ2-3
cdr3_aa: CSVGRDLGNTQYF

cdr3_length: 15
v_call: TRBV6-5
j_call: TRBJ2-7
cdr3_aa: CASRPAAERGYEQYF

cdr3_length: 18
v_call: TRBV19
j_call: TRBJ2-7
cdr3_aa: CASSTGPGLADRPYEQYF

cdr3_length: 14
v_call: TRBV7-2
j_call: TRBJ1-1
cdr3_aa: CASSVGQGYTEAFF

cdr3_length: 14
v_call: TRBV10-2
j_call: TRBJ2-7
cdr3_aa: CASREGQGAYEQYF

cdr3_length: 15
v_call: TRBV7-2
j_call: TRBJ1-3
cdr3_aa: CASSSGPVAGNTIYF

cdr3_length: 15
v_call: TRBV6-5
j_call: TRBJ2-2
cdr3_aa: CASSPNRGNTGELFF

cdr3_length: 14
v_call: TRBV11-2
j_call: TRBJ1-6
cdr3_aa: CASSLNQREVPLHF

cdr3_length: 15
v_call: TRBV11-2
j_call: TRBJ2-1
cdr3_aa: CASSLVGRGYNEQFF

cdr3_length: 15
v_call: TRBV11-2
j_call: TRBJ2-7
cdr3_aa: CASSRGEGAPYEQYF

cdr3_length: 13
v_call: TRBV5-4
j_call: TRBJ2-7
cdr3_aa: CASSGGQNYEQYF

cdr3_length: 15
v_call: TRBV6-1
j_call: TRBJ2-2
cdr3_aa: CASSRGQRNTGELFF

cdr3_length: 16
v_call: TRBV9
j_call: TRBJ2-7
cdr3_aa: CASSALAGGGGDEQYF

cdr3_length: 16
v_call: TRBV5-4
j_call: TRBJ2-3
cdr3_aa: CASSQPRQGVTDTQYF

cdr3_length: 13
v_call: TRBV9
j_call: TRBJ1-1
cdr3_aa: CASGTGSLTEAFF

cdr3_length: 14
v_call: TRBV5-1
j_call: TRBJ2-7
cdr3_aa: CASSLSSGTYEQYF